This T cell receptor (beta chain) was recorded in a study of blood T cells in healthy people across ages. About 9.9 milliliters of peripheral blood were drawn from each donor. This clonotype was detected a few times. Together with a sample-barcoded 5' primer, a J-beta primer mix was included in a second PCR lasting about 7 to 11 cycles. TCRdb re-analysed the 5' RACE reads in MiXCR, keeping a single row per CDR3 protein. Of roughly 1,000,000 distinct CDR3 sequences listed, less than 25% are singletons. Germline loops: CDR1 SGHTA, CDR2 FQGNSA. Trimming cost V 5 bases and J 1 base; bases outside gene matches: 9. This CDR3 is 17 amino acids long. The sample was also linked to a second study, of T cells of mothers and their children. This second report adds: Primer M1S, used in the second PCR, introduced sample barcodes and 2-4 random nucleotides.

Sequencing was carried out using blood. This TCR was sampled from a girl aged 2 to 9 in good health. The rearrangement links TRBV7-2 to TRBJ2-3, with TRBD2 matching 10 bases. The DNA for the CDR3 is TGTGCCAGCAGCCGAAATCTAGCGGGAGAGGGCACAGATACGCAGTATTTT. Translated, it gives CASSRNLAGEGTDTQYF.